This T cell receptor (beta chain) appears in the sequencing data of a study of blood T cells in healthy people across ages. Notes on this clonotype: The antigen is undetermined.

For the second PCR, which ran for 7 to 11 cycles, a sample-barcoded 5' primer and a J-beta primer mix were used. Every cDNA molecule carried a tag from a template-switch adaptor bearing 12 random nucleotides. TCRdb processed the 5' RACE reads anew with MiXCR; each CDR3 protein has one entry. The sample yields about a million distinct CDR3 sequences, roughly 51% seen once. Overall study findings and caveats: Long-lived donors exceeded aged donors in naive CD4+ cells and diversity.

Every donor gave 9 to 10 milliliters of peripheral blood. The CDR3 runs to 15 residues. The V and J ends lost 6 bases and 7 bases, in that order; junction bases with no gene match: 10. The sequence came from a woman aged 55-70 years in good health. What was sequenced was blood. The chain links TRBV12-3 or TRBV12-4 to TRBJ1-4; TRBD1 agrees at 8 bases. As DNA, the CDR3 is TGTGCCAGCAGCCCACAGGGGGGGGTAGGTGAAAAACTGTTTTTT. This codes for CASSPQGGVGEKLFF.